These T cell receptor beta chains were read from a single sample in a study of blood T cell repertoires in COVID-19. Clones were read by immunoSEQ multiplex PCR, and TCRdb kept only the in-frame ones, dropping some. The sample shows 110,000 or so clones, 81% of them seen only once. The specimen was peripheral blood. The source is a woman aged 70 to 79 with acute or convalescent COVID-19. Both conserved end residues are part of each CDR3. The D gene is left open where the match is weak. Only part of the rows carry a size: once, few, many, or a class if the clone is expanded.

size: .
V: TRBV5-4
J: TRBJ2-5
D: TRBD1
DNA: TGTGCCAGCAGCTCTGAAGACAGGGCTACGGAGACCCAGTACTTC
CDR3: CASSSEDRATETQYF

size: .
V: TRBV10-3
J: TRBJ2-4
D: TRBD1
DNA: TGTGCCATCAGTGAGGGACAGGGTTTGGCCAAAAACATTCAGTACTTC
CDR3: CAISEGQGLAKNIQYF

size: .
V: TRBV29-1
J: TRBJ2-1
D: TRBD1
DNA: TGCAGCGTTGCGGGACAGGGTAAAAATGAGCAGTTCTTC
CDR3: CSVAGQGKNEQFF

size: .
V: TRBV6-5
J: TRBJ2-7
D: TRBD2
DNA: TGTGCCAGCAGCAGTAGCGGGAGGGCCGACTACGAGCAGTACTTC
CDR3: CASSSSGRADYEQYF

size: .
V: TRBV29-1
J: TRBJ2-7
D: .
DNA: TGCAGCGTTGAAGATAACGGGGTTCGGGGCTACGAGCAGTACTTC
CDR3: CSVEDNGVRGYEQYF

size: .
V: TRBV9
J: TRBJ2-3
D: TRBD1
DNA: TGTGCCAGCAGCGCCGGGACAGGTTATACGCAGTATTTT
CDR3: CASSAGTGYTQYF

size: .
V: TRBV5-1
J: TRBJ1-1
D: .
DNA: TGCGCCAGCAGCTGGGGAACAGGGTCTGAAGCTTTCTTT
CDR3: CASSWGTGSEAFF

size: .
V: TRBV5-5
J: TRBJ1-1
D: TRBD1
DNA: TGTGCCAGCAGCTTGGGGGGGACAGGCTTCAGCGTTGATGGGAACACTGAAGCTTTCTTT
CDR3: CASSLGGTGFSVDGNTEAFF

size: few
V: TRBV5-1
J: TRBJ2-1
D: TRBD1
DNA: TGCGCCAGCAACCAGGGGGCAGATGAGCAGTTCTTC
CDR3: CASNQGADEQFF

size: .
V: TRBV18
J: TRBJ2-2
D: .
DNA: TGTGCCAGCTCACCCAAAGGAGCCGGGGAGCTGTTTTTT
CDR3: CASSPKGAGELFF

size: .
V: TRBV2
J: TRBJ2-3
D: TRBD2
DNA: TGTGCCAGCAGTGACCCTGGCGGGGGGTACACAGATACGCAGTATTTT
CDR3: CASSDPGGGYTDTQYF

size: .
V: TRBV19
J: TRBJ2-3
D: TRBD2
DNA: TGTGCCAGTAGTACCCTCTTTAGCGGGAGGGGGACAGATACGCAGTATTTT
CDR3: CASSTLFSGRGTDTQYF

size: .
V: TRBV30
J: TRBJ1-5
D: .
DNA: TGTGCCTGGGAAAGGGGAAGGGATCAGCCCCAGCATTTT
CDR3: CAWERGRDQPQHF

size: .
V: TRBV9
J: TRBJ1-2
D: TRBD1
DNA: TGTGCCAGCAGCGTACTAACAGGGGAGGAGGGCTACACCTTC
CDR3: CASSVLTGEEGYTF

size: .
V: TRBV4-1
J: TRBJ2-2
D: .
DNA: TGCGCCAGCAGCCAGATGACAGGTACCGGGGAGCTGTTTTTT
CDR3: CASSQMTGTGELFF

size: .
V: TRBV2
J: TRBJ2-7
D: TRBD1
DNA: TGTGCCACCAATTTTGAAGACAGGGGCTACGAGCAGTACTTC
CDR3: CATNFEDRGYEQYF

size: .
V: TRBV28
J: TRBJ1-5
D: .
DNA: TGTGCCAGCAGTTTGCAGGGAAATCAGCCCCAGCATTTT
CDR3: CASSLQGNQPQHF

size: .
V: TRBV10-3
J: TRBJ2-3
D: .
DNA: TGTGCCATCAAGTCCCTAGAACTCACAGATACGCAGTATTTT
CDR3: CAIKSLELTDTQYF

size: .
V: TRBV9
J: TRBJ2-7
D: TRBD2
DNA: TGTGCCAGCAGCGTAGGGGAGGGGCGGGAGCAGTACTTC
CDR3: CASSVGEGREQYF

size: .
V: TRBV30
J: TRBJ2-6
D: .
DNA: TGTGCCTGGGACTCCTCCGGGGCCAACGTCCTGACTTTC
CDR3: CAWDSSGANVLTF